Below, one T cell receptor beta chain is given with its context. There is no known antigen for this receptor. The sample holds no much larger clone one base away, and base qualities are not on file. This sample was taken from a study of cytomegalovirus exposure and HLA in healthy donors (dated by TCRdb to 2016 to 2017). Notes on the research overall: An earlier analysis of roughly 500 of the donors reported approximately 300 Gb of sequence data and around 110 million unique TCR beta sequences obtained from about 200 million T cells. Roughly 300 gigabases of sequencing data and around 85 million unique TCR sequences made up an early release that covered several hundred HLA-typed donors. The genetic ancestry cluster associated with self-reported Caucasian donors included around four fifths of the roughly 400 genotyped donors. The study was designed to test whether signatures of past pathogen exposure could be identified by cataloging public T cell receptors. The T cell repertoires of some 670 subjects were profiled by immunosequencing and related to cytomegalovirus serostatus. Along with the 666-subject first cohort, a separate validation cohort of 120 different subjects was used. To predict cytomegalovirus infection status, the study combined high-throughput TCR immunosequencing, statistical association of individual TCRs with disease status, and machine learning. A later analysis re-analyzed previously published TCR beta repertoires from roughly 690 donors and added high-resolution HLA genotyping to study TCR occurrence patterns. In the later analysis, no new phenotypic data were used to find candidate immune exposures; instead, reliance was placed on TCR beta sequences and their occurrence across donors. An earlier analysis of around 640 of the donors used high-throughput TCR beta sequencing to judge whether each TCR beta V gene segment behaved as functional or pseudogenic. Donor age, sex, ethnicity and CMV serostatus were compiled alongside the repertoire data. A later genetic analysis took genome-wide SNP genotypes for 398 of the 666 donors and used that subset as a discovery cohort. All discovery cohort repertoires had been generated on a single sequencing platform. Both class I and class II loci were covered by HLA typing, at four-digit resolution. The number of typed donors differed by locus: about 620-640 for A, B, C, DRB1 and DQB1; approximately 520 for DQA1; some 610 for DPA1; and 400 to 480 for DPB1. Roughly five DR-DQ haplotypes were handled as single units for association and clustering because linkage in the cohort was strong. Among over 350 genotyped donors of the cohort, an average of around 240,000 unique TCR beta nucleotide sequences were sequenced per donor, roughly 20% of them non-productive.

In total, over 600 healthy bone marrow donors made up the cohort. All cohort members were sampled while nominally healthy, although unrecorded immune exposures were likely present. The donor was CMV seronegative and belonged to the group of approximately 320 seronegative cohort members. A peripheral blood sample was collected from each donor, and TCR beta sequencing was performed on peripheral blood mononuclear cells. The Qiagen DNeasy Blood Extraction Kit was used to extract genomic DNA from the blood cell samples. Here is what the overall study found, with its caveats: In vitro tests confirmed that three of the cytomegalovirus-associated TCR beta chains recognize cytomegalovirus antigens. The cohort was sequenced for TCR beta chains only, and without alpha or paired-chain data the features that could be detected were limited. In a later analysis, HLA-associated TCR beta chains were found to be more clonally expanded and to have lower generation probabilities than equally common non-associated chains. Some IMGT-functional V segments, including TRBV6-2 and TRBV6-3, could not be told apart with the 87-base-pair reads, so those segments were excluded. In both the original and validation cohorts, the classifier was reported to diagnose cytomegalovirus status with high specificity and sensitivity. A total of about 150 TCR beta chains were listed by the study as associated with cytomegalovirus. Because HLA typing was unavailable for some donors at each locus, only the typed subset was used in association tests. Specific HLA alleles were associated with 15,000 to 20,000 TCR beta sequences at a false discovery rate of 0.05 in a later analysis. Sequencing depth was assumed to be roughly uniform across donors in the presence/absence analyses, though that assumption may not hold. A further reported finding was that TCR beta sequences accurately predicted the HLA-A and HLA-B alleles for most subjects in the first cohort. Correlated functional status among segregating V segments might be attributable to linkage disequilibrium, but an unknown experimental factor could not be ruled out. The authors suggested that the approach could potentially be extended to other disease states and immunological phenotypes. Compared with the approximately 670-donor mean, donors in an Asian-associated ancestry cluster had fewer N-insertions in productive TCRs, according to a later genetic analysis. Because counts were too low, roughly 17 rarely observed V segments, including chromosome 9 orphons, were left out of the earlier analysis of 587 of the donors. The sequencing pipeline was judged likely to have produced a cluster of highly shared sequence variants as a technical artifact. Several of the top co-occurrence clusters appeared to be linked to parvovirus B19, influenza, CMV and Epstein-Barr virus, according to a later analysis. CMV serostatus was the only immune exposure information available for the cohort. According to a later analysis, TCR association rates differed among HLA loci, with DRB1 alleles showing the most associated TCRs and HLA-C alleles showing the fewest. A later genetic analysis associated a missense DCLRE1C variant with V-gene and J-gene trimming of TCR beta chains, and an independent cohort replicated the association. In an earlier analysis of approximately 590 of the donors, most TCR beta V segments appeared in productive rearrangements about 87% or about 30% of the time, broadly matching IMGT annotations. Strong co-occurrence of HLA alleles, especially DR and DQ, made assigning TCR associations to individual alleles difficult. Most CMV-associated TCR beta chains appeared to be HLA-restricted in a later analysis, and the HLA associations seemed to be driven largely by CMV exposure. Most TCR sequences were observed very rarely across donors, whereas some public TCRs were present in many individuals.

The library was prepared using the immunoSEQ multiplex PCR assay. For the multiplex PCR, a mixture combining 60 forward primers for TCR Vbeta segments and 13 reverse primers for TCR Jbeta segments was used. A multiplex PCR assay on genomic DNA amplified the CDR3 region of rearranged TCR beta genes. Amplified TCR beta libraries were sequenced as 87-base-pair reads on the Illumina HiSeq System. The study's processing was this. A later analysis tallied tens of millions of unique TCR beta chains across the 600 to 700 repertoires, and about 10 million of those chains were shared by two or more donors. A nearest-neighbor algorithm error-corrected the raw reads and collapsed the reads into unique sequences, merging closely related sequences to remove PCR and sequencing errors. Alignment of CDR3 sequences to IMGT reference sequences was used to assign V, D and J gene segments. For a sequence to be retained, a match of at least six nucleotides was required to both a V gene segment and a J gene segment. Rearrangements were classified as productive when the CDR3 lacked stop codons and remained in frame with V and J, and all other rearrangements were classified as non-productive. CDR3 was defined by IMGT convention, running from the second conserved V-encoded cysteine to the conserved J-encoded phenylalanine. The earlier analysis of 500 to 650 of the donors excluded any sequence lacking an unambiguous match to a single V gene segment. An earlier analysis of some 610 of the donors called V segments functional above 56.7% productive rearrangements and segregating when the between-donor standard deviation exceeded 5%. A statistical classification framework was built to diagnose cytomegalovirus status from the catalog of TCR beta chain sequences. In a later analysis, V and J genes were assigned by comparing TCR nucleotide sequences against IMGT/GENE-DB human TR gene sequences. The TCRdist pipeline was used in a later analysis to assign CDR3 sequences and most-parsimonious VDJ recombination scenarios. In a later analysis, each TCR beta chain was defined by its CDR3 amino acid sequence together with its V-gene family, and reads without a unique V-gene family were excluded. A later analysis removed 450 to 600 highly shared, low-generation-probability nucleotide sequences to deal with suspected cross-contamination and a sequencing artifact. A later analysis calculated a clonal expansion index for each public chain from normalized within-repertoire ranks of inferred template counts. A later analysis computed generation probabilities with a VDJ recombination model fitted to out-of-frame rearrangements, and checked the results against IGoR. A later analysis scored TCR-TCR, TCR-HLA and TCR-CMV co-occurrence with hypergeometric tests, applying a repertoire-size bias correction to TCR pairs. A later analysis estimated false discovery rates by permuting HLA or CMV assignments 20 times. A later analysis grouped co-occurring TCRs with DBSCAN, adding TCRdist sequence similarity when clustering within HLA-allele-positive subsets. Repertoires with fewer than 30,000 or more than 120,000 public chains were left out of co-occurrence clustering, as were about 5 repertoires with anomalous nucleotide sharing. Not all clones reach the TCRdb copy of this immuneACCESS table, which keeps in-frame sequences only. Checked studies attribute under half of the gap to unresolved V genes and leave the rest unexplained. V, J and clone size are those of that table, while D and trimming were read from the DNA. This sample comprises 150,000 to 200,000 clones, around 77% of them detected only once. The top ten hold roughly 2% of the sample.

For CDR1 and CDR2, the germline V gene lists SQVTM and ANQGSEA. V and J are trimmed by 6 bases and 7 bases, and the gene matches miss 7 bases of the junction. From the cysteine through the phenylalanine, the CDR3 covers 13 amino acids. The kept DNA is CDR3 alone, 39 bases in frame from the first base. The TCR comes from a man aged 30-40 years in good health and CMV-seronegative. The sample consisted of PBMCs. The chain joins TRBV29-1 to TRBJ2-1, with TRBD1 identical over 9 junction bases. The CDR3 corresponds to CSVGTGKLNEQFF. The DNA sequence reads TGCAGCGTCGGGACAGGGAAATTGAATGAGCAGTTCTTC.